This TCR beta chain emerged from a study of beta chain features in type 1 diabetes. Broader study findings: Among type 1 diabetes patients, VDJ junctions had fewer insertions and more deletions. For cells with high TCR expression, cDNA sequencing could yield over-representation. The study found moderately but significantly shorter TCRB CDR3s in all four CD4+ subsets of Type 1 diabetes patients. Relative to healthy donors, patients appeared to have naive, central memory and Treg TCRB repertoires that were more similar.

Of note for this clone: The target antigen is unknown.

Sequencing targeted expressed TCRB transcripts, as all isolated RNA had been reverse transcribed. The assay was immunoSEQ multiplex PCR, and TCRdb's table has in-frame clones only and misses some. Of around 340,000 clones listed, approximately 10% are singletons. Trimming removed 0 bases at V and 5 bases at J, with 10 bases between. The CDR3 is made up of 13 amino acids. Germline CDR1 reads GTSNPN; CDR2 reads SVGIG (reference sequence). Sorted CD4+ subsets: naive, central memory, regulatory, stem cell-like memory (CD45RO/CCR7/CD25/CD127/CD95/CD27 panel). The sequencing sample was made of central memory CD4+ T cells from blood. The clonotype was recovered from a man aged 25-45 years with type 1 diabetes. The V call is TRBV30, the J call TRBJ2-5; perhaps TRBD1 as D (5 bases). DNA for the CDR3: TGTGCCTGGAGTGTTCAGGGAACGGAGACCCAGTACTTC. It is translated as CAWSVQGTETQYF.